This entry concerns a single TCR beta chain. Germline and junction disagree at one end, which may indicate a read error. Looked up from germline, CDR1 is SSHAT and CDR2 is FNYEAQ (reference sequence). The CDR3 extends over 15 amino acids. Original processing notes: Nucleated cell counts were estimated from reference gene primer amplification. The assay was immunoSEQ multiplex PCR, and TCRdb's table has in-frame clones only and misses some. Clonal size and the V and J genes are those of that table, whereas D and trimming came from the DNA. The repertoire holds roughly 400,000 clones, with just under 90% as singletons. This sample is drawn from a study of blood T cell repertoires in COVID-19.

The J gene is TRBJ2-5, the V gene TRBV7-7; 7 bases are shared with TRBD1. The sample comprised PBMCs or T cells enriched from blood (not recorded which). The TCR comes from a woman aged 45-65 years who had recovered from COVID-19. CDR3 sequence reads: CASSPRQGREETQYF. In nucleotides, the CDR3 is TGTGCTAGCAGCCCGAGACAGGGTAGGGAAGAGACCCAGTACTTC.